Sequencing of this T cell receptor (beta chain) was carried out in a study of patients and donors after allogeneic stem cell transplantation. TCRdb recomputed calls from the RT-PCR reads with MiXCR, one row per CDR3 protein. The sample holds 400,000 to 500,000 distinct CDR3 sequences; more than 15% are singletons and the top ten take 7.2%. This clonotype was observed a handful of times. The CDR3 runs to 13 residues. The chain is built from TRBV21-1 and TRBJ2-7; no DNA check was done on the table's D call, TRBD1. TRBV21-1 is recorded as a pseudogene. The origin of this receptor is a human donor who was either an allogeneic HSCT recipient or a stem cell or donor lymphocyte infusion donor (not recorded which). It is not recorded whose cells these are; they may come from a transplant donor. The sample comprised blood, either unsorted or a sorted T cell fraction (not recorded which). CDR3 bases: TGTGCCAGCAGAACGAGGGGGCCGCCCGAGCAGTACTTC. Its translation: CASRTRGPPEQYF.